These 14 T cell receptor beta chains were all obtained from the same sample, sequenced in a study of naive and memory T cell subsets. Study outcomes and limitations: A few larger clonotypes appeared in naive repertoires, especially CD8, possibly memory cells re-expressing CD45RA.

The antigens these receptors bind are not known. Two oligonucleotides, mixed equimolar, formed the beta constant-region primer covering TRBC1 and TRBC2. Four rounds of PCR amplified the ligated cDNA using nested alpha and beta constant-region primers plus SP2. MiXCR, applied by TCRdb to the UMI-ligation and nested PCR reads, yields one record per CDR3 protein. The data hold around 140,000 distinct CDR3 sequences, with roughly 22% observed a single time. The specimen was naive CD4+ T cells from blood. These TCRs come from a human donor in good health.

This clonotype was counted many times. The chain employs TRBV24-1 and TRBJ2-3; TRBD1 matches at 10 bases. The CDR3 totals 16 residues. The J segment lost 6 bases and the V segment lost 4 bases, leaving 9 bases of the junction unmatched. Germline-derived CDR1 and CDR2 are KGHDR and SFDVKD. CDR3 region: CATSDYGTGVSDTQYF. DNA for the CDR3: TGTGCCACCAGTGACTACGGGACAGGGGTCTCCGATACGCAGTATTTT.

This chain links TRBV28 with TRBJ1-2; TRBD1 matches 9 bases. Germline CDR1 MDHEN, CDR2 SYDVKM. V lost 5 bases, J lost 8 bases, and 12 bases stayed unmatched. The CDR3 consists of 15 residues. In nucleotides, the CDR3 is TGTGCCAGCAGTATAGGGGGGACAGGGTTTTGGGGCTACACCTTC. This translates into CASSIGGTGFWGYTF.

This clonotype was recorded a few times. The chain recombines TRBV5-5 with TRBJ2-1, with TRBD1 matching 7 bases. CDR1 and CDR2 (germline): SGHKS, YYEKEE (reference sequence). CDR3 length: 15 residues. The V and J ends lost 4 bases and 2 bases, in that order; junction bases with no gene match: 6. In nucleotides, the CDR3 is TGTGCCAGCAGCGTTGGCGGACAGGCCTACAATGAGCAGTTCTTC. Translating gives CASSVGGQAYNEQFF.

The V call is TRBV19, the J call TRBJ1-6, with D possibly TRBD1 on 6 matching bases. Germline V lookup: CDR1 LNHDA, CDR2 SQIVND (reference sequence). This CDR3 region has 15 residues. V was trimmed by 7 bases and J by 7 bases, leaving 17 bases between them. The CDR3 DNA reads TGTGCCAGTACATCAGGGGCCGGGGTAAATTCACCCCTCCACTTT. Encoded protein: CASTSGAGVNSPLHF.

This clonotype was picked up a small number of times. The rearrangement joins TRBV6-5 to TRBJ1-1, with TRBD1 matching over 7 bases. The CDR3 contains 13 residues. Germline CDR1 reads MNHEY; CDR2 reads SVGAGI. J gave up 11 bases and V 4 bases, and 10 bases lay outside the gene matches. In nucleotides, the CDR3 is TGTGCCAGCAGTTCCTGGACAGGTCTGAGCGCTTTCTTT. Translated, it gives CASSSWTGLSAFF.

There are a few counts of this clonotype. The J gene is TRBJ2-7, the V gene TRBV28; the D is unclear. V gave up 7 bases and J gave up 7 bases, with 23 bases separating them. Germline values: CDR1 MDHEN, CDR2 SYDVKM. The CDR3 is made up of 15 amino acids. CDR3 coding DNA: TGTGCCAGCACCCCAGTGAGCGCTGGTATCGGGGAGCAGTACTTC. As protein: CASTPVSAGIGEQYF.

This clonotype was counted between two and nine times. The chain couples TRBV29-1 to TRBJ1-4; tentatively, D is TRBD1 (5 bases). There are 16 residues in the CDR3. Germline-derived CDR1 and CDR2 are SQVTM and ANQGSEA. Trimming shortened V by 4 bases and J by 4 bases, and 19 bases separated the two germline ends. Written as DNA, the CDR3 is TGCAGCGTTGGAGCGGGGGGGGGAACCCGTAATGAAAAACTGTTTTTT. It translates to CSVGAGGGTRNEKLFF. Variable domain in full (rest from reference TRBV29-1 and TRBJ1-4): SAVISQKPSRDICQRGTSLTIQCQVDSQVTMMFWYRQQPGQSLTLIATANQGSEATYESGFVIDKFPISRPNLTFSTLTVSNMSPEDSSIYLCSVGAGGGTRNEKLFFGSGTQLSVL.

The V and J genes are TRBV28 and TRBJ1-1; a weak D match, TRBD1 (5 bases). From germline, CDR1 is MDHEN and CDR2 SYDVKM. The CDR3 covers 15 residues. Trimming removed 2 bases at V and 1 base at J, with 11 bases between. CDR3 amino acids: CASSLGGNRNTEAFF. In DNA, the CDR3 is TGTGCCAGCAGTTTAGGGGGTAACAGGAACACTGAAGCTTTCTTT.

The chain employs TRBV6-2 or TRBV6-3 and TRBJ2-2; D remains ambiguous. The CDR3 covers 14 residues. Looked up from germline, CDR1 is MNHEY and CDR2 is SVGEGT. Between the trimmed V and J ends, which lost 2 bases and 2 bases, there was a span of 6 bases. Written as DNA, the CDR3 is TGTGCCAGCAGTTACGCCCTCAACACCGGGGAGCTGTTTTTT. Encoded protein: CASSYALNTGELFF.

J is TRBJ2-7 and V is TRBV6-6, with 11 bases identical to TRBD2. Germline V gene sequence: CDR1 MNHNY, CDR2 SVGAGI (reference sequence). V lost 7 bases and J lost 3; bases outside the gene matches: 20. CDR3 length: 19 amino acids. CDR3: CASTRQVLRLAGGYYEQYF. Here the CDR3 DNA reads TGTGCCAGCACCCGACAGGTTCTGAGGCTAGCGGGAGGCTACTACGAGCAGTACTTC.

This sequence joins TRBV29-1 and TRBJ1-3, with a possible D match to TRBD1 (5 bases). The V end lost 7 bases, the J end lost 0 bases, and 16 bases lay between the germline ends. The CDR3 consists of 15 residues. Per germline, CDR1 SQVTM and CDR2 ANQGSEA. CDR3 DNA: TGCAGCGCCGCGGGGGGACCGAACTCTGGAAACACCATATATTTT. As protein: CSAAGGPNSGNTIYF. Full variable domain (rest looked up from reference TRBV29-1 and TRBJ1-3): SAVISQKPSRDICQRGTSLTIQCQVDSQVTMMFWYRQQPGQSLTLIATANQGSEATYESGFVIDKFPISRPNLTFSTLTVSNMSPEDSSIYLCSAAGGPNSGNTIYFGEGSWLTVV.

V and J are TRBV12-3 or TRBV12-4 and TRBJ1-1, with D unclear. This CDR3 spans 13 amino acids. Trimming removed 2 bases at V and 0 bases at J, with 4 bases between. As DNA, the CDR3 is TGTGCCAGCAGTTTAATCATGAACACTGAAGCTTTCTTT. This gives the protein CASSLIMNTEAFF.

This clonotype was seen just once. This chain uses TRBV29-1 with TRBJ2-2, with D perhaps matching TRBD1 (6 bases). Germline CDR1 SQVTM, CDR2 ANQGSEA. With 3 bases removed from V and 4 bases from J, the gap between germline ends came to 12 bases. CDR3 length: 14 amino acids. Written as DNA, the CDR3 is TGCAGCGTTGATATACAGGGATCCACCGGGGAGCTGTTTTTT. This encodes CSVDIQGSTGELFF.

There are a few counts of this clonotype. The gene calls are TRBV7-8 and TRBJ2-1; 13 nucleotides line up with TRBD2. Trimming removed 4 bases from V and 10 bases from J; junction bases left unmatched: 7. CDR3 length: 15 amino acids. The germline gives CDR1 SGHVS, CDR2 FQNEAQ. CDR3 sequence: CASSSRLAGGGEQFF. As DNA, the CDR3 is TGTGCCAGCAGCTCTCGACTAGCGGGAGGAGGGGAGCAGTTCTTC.